This TCR beta chain was documented in a study of OX40 agonist ivuxolimab in advanced cancers. Trimming cost V 7 bases and J 3 bases; bases outside gene matches: 8. Germline V CDR1 and CDR2: SEHNR, FQNEAQ (reference sequence). CDR3 length: 15 amino acids. Of note for this clone: The antigen is not known.

Clones were read by immunoSEQ multiplex PCR, and TCRdb kept only the in-frame ones, dropping some. The sample has roughly 82,000 clones; 89% are singletons. Study-wide points: Circulating CD4+ and CD8+ T cells showed clonal expansion by week 6 at 0.1 to 3.0 mg/kg. Low normalized T-cell clonal expansion was also seen in some nonresponders. Average numbers of expanded clones were greater in CD8+ T cells than in CD4+. Among patients with partial responses at 0.1-3.0 mg/kg, clonal expansion was among the lowest.

Sequences were derived from CD4+ or CD8+ T cells sorted from blood, sampled in a trial of the OX40 agonist ivuxolimab. This rearrangement joins TRBV7-9 to TRBJ2-7; TRBD2 matches at 11 bases. The clonotype comes from an adult with an advanced solid tumor such as melanoma, head and neck, liver or kidney cancer. The CDR3 sequence is CASNSPGTSGYEQYF. The CDR3 nucleotides read TGTGCCAGCAACAGCCCTGGGACTAGCGGCTACGAGCAGTACTTC.